This TCR beta chain was recorded in a study of blood T cell repertoires in COVID-19. The overall study: The United States, Italy and Spain were the sources of the acute and convalescent COVID-19 samples.

In germline, CDR1 is MNHEY, CDR2 SVGAGI. The V end was cut by 6 bases, the J end by 2 bases, with 16 bases between. CDR3 size: 15 residues. This clone has only a few counts. Profiling relied on immunoSEQ multiplex PCR, and the TCRdb table lists in-frame clones only, not all of them. The data contain tens of thousands of clones, 82% of them singletons. Sequencing input: peripheral blood. The clonotype comes from a human donor with acute or convalescent COVID-19. The donor label of this sample is uncertain. This chain connects TRBV6-5 to TRBJ2-5; D is possibly TRBD2 (6 bases). CDR3 DNA sequence: TGTGCCAGCAGAACCTCCGGGACTTCGCAAGAGACCCAGTACTTC. It yields the protein CASRTSGTSQETQYF.